Only a few counts were recorded for the clone carrying this TCR beta chain. What it binds is not known. This sample stems from a study of T cell repertoires in cytomegalovirus infection. Study-wide context: CMV infection together with matching HLA type was indicated by public TCR beta signatures. Study-wide points: Predominance within the ex vivo response was attributable to HLA-C-restricted CMV-specific TCR beta clonotypes. Of the TCR beta families, the public ones yielded a cumulative frequency that identified carriers of CMV plus the relevant HLA.

From the reads, TCRdb called clonotypes with MiXCR, one entry per CDR3 protein. Of 450,000 to 600,000 distinct CDR3 sequences listed, approximately 10% are singletons. CDR3 length: 15 residues. The V end lost 6 bases, the J end lost 2 bases, and 15 bases lay between the germline ends. CDR1 is MDHEN, CDR2 SYDVKM, per germline. This chain joins TRBV28 and TRBJ2-3, with D possibly being TRBD1 (6 bases). The sequence was collected from a human donor in good health (CMV status not recorded). Some clones in this sample may be carry-over from other donors' samples. The sequenced sample was PBMCs. Here the CDR3 DNA reads TGTGCCAGCAGACCCGACAGGACCCACACAGATACGCAGTATTTT. This codes for CASRPDRTHTDTQYF. The complete variable domain, with remaining parts taken from reference TRBV28 and TRBJ2-3, reads DVKVTQSSRYLVKRTGEKVFLECVQDMDHENMFWYRQDPGLGLRLIYFSYDVKMKEKGDIPEGYSVSREKKERFSLILESASTNQTSMYLCASRPDRTHTDTQYFGPGTRLTVL.